This T cell receptor (beta chain) was identified in a study of OX40 agonist ivuxolimab in advanced cancers. Background on the study: In this cohort, patients received ivuxolimab, an agonistic anti-OX40 (CD134) antibody. Patients treated during dose escalation were battling hepatocellular carcinoma, melanoma, renal cell or head and neck cancer.

TCRdb keeps only in-frame clones here, not all; method: immunoSEQ multiplex PCR. The repertoire holds 70,000 to 85,000 clones, with more than 85% as singletons. This CDR3 spans 18 amino acids. Germline values: CDR1 SGHRS, CDR2 YFSETQ. J was trimmed by 0 bases and V by 1 base; bases with no gene match: 6. V gene TRBV5-1 combines with J gene TRBJ2-6, with 8 nucleotides matching TRBD2. This sequence originates from an adult with an advanced solid tumor such as melanoma, head and neck, liver or kidney cancer. The starting material was CD4+ or CD8+ T cells sorted from blood, obtained in a trial of the OX40 agonist ivuxolimab. CDR3 region: CASSLSGGSNSGANVLTF. CDR3 DNA: TGCGCCAGCAGCTTGTCGGGAGGGTCGAACTCTGGGGCCAACGTCCTGACTTTC. Complete variable domain (other parts from reference TRBV5-1 and TRBJ2-6): KAGVTQTPRYLIKTRGQQVTLSCSPISGHRSVSWYQQTPGQGLQFLFEYFSETQRNKGNFPGRFSGRQFSNSRSEMNVSTLELGDSALYLCASSLSGGSNSGANVLTFGAGSRLTVL.